The clone carrying this T cell receptor beta chain was detected a few times. This specimen comes from a study of human T cells and chemical hapten exposure. Study summary: In the approximately 26-week study, patients were dosed weekly with diphenylcyclopropenone on the scalp throughout. Patch testing placed 0.01% DPC on the upper back, with readings at 6 days.

The trim removed 5 bases at V and 2 bases at J, leaving 5 bases unmatched. The CDR3 is 15 amino acids. The germline V gene encodes CDR1 MNHEY and CDR2 SVGEGT. Specified time point: patch test 2, 6 weeks after DPC sensitization. Treatment here: therapeutic diphenylcyclopropenone sensitization with weekly scalp DPC. Blood was drawn before each patch test was applied. One entry per CDR3 protein results from TCRdb running MiXCR on the RACE reads. The sample lists roughly 380,000 distinct CDR3 sequences, about 6.9% occurring once. The clonotype comes from a woman in her late teens or twenties with alopecia areata. Some clones in this sample may be carry-over from other donors' samples. The source was whole blood, collected in connection with sensitization to the hapten diphenylcyclopropenone (DPC). This chain connects TRBV6-2 or TRBV6-3 to TRBJ2-5; 10 bases fit TRBD2. In DNA, the CDR3 is TGTGCCAGCAGTCGCGGACTAGCGGAACAAGAGACCCAGTACTTC. It is translated as CASSRGLAEQETQYF.